This T cell receptor beta chain is drawn from a study of shared clonotypes between healthy human individuals. Naive CD8 populations comprised CD45RO-negative cells positively selected for CCR7, excluding terminally differentiated effector memory CD45RA+ cells. The CDR3 extends over 16 amino acids. Looked up from germline, CDR1 is KGHSH and CDR2 is LQKENI. Trimming took 3 bases from V and 4 from J; bases not matched to a gene: 9. Clones were read by immunoSEQ multiplex PCR, and TCRdb kept only the in-frame ones, dropping some. The sample carries roughly 600,000 clones, about 98% recorded once. The clonotype was recovered from a man younger than 45 in good health. Input material: naive CD8+ T cells sorted from blood. The V and J genes are TRBV18 and TRBJ1-5; 7 positions agree with TRBD1. CDR3 region: CASSPPQGVENQPQHF. The CDR3 DNA sequence: TGTGCCAGCTCACCCCCCCAGGGGGTTGAGAATCAGCCCCAGCATTTT.